In this sample, the clone carrying this TCR beta chain turned up a few times. Its antigen remains unidentified. V lost 0 bases, J lost 6 bases, and 12 bases lay in between. From germline, CDR1 is ENHRY and CDR2 SYGVKD. There are 15 residues in the CDR3. The data were taken from a study of shared clonotypes between healthy human individuals. Looking at the study overall: A couple of women and a few men aged 18 to 49 served as donors. General study results and limits: With few donors, the genetic and exposure-history diversity represented was limited.

Evenly divided among several immunoSEQ plates was the genomic DNA of each subset. Replicate PCRs run on unsorted PBMC used approximately 300 ng DNA, which was approximately 30,000 T cell genomes. TCRdb keeps only in-frame clones here, not all; method: immunoSEQ multiplex PCR. The sample lists hundreds of thousands of clones, roughly 80% occurring once. The sequenced material came from PBMCs. The V gene is TRBV10-3, the J gene TRBJ1-5; maybe TRBD1 (5 bases). The receptor was derived from a woman in her thirties or forties in good health. Some clones in this sample may be carry-over from other donors' samples. CDR3 protein: CAISESETDAQPQHF. The CDR3 nucleotides read TGTGCCATCAGTGAGTCTGAGACAGACGCTCAGCCCCAGCATTTT.